Each of the 22 T cell receptor beta chains below was sequenced from the same sample in a study of long-term antiretroviral therapy in people with HIV. The assay, immunoSEQ v3.0, was run at survey level. Clones were read by immunoSEQ multiplex PCR, and TCRdb kept only the in-frame ones, dropping some. This table holds tens of thousands of clones, roughly 80% found once. Material: unsorted PBMCs, obtained 1 year after starting antiretroviral therapy. These receptor sequences come from a man aged 18-30 years with HIV.

The chain's CDR3 is CASSLTGGSSYEQYF. The DNA for the CDR3 is TGTGCCAGCAGTTTGACAGGGGGAAGCTCCTACGAGCAGTACTTC. The rearrangement joins TRBV28 to TRBJ2-7, with 9 bases aligning to TRBD1. CDR1 is MDHEN and CDR2 is SYDVKM in the germline V gene. The CDR3 is 15 residues long. Trimming cost V 3 bases and J 0 bases; bases outside gene matches: 3.

The gene calls are TRBV6-5 and TRBJ2-7; D possibly matches TRBD1 or TRBD2 (5 bases each). V was clipped by 6 bases and J by 5 bases, with 14 bases between them. There are 13 residues in the CDR3. Per the germline V gene, CDR1 is MNHEY and CDR2 is SVGAGI. In nucleotides, the CDR3 is TGTGCCAGCAGCCGGGACCCCCGGAACGAGCAGTACTTC. Encoded protein: CASSRDPRNEQYF.

The rearrangement joins TRBV2 to TRBJ2-5, with 10 positions matching TRBD2. Trimming took 6 bases from V and 1 from J; bases not matched to a gene: 2. CDR1 and CDR2 from the germline V gene are SNHLY and FYNNEI. The CDR3 spans 14 residues. The CDR3 bases are TGTGCCAGCAGAAGGACTAGCGGCCAAGAGACCCAGTACTTC. Protein: CASRRTSGQETQYF. The variable domain in full, completed from reference TRBV2 and TRBJ2-5, reads EPEVTQTPSHQVTQMGQEVILRCVPISNHLYFYWYRQILGQKVEFLVSFYNNEISEKSEIFDDQFSVERPDGSNFTLKIRSTKLEDSAMYFCASRRTSGQETQYFGPGTRLLVL.

This chain links TRBV27 with TRBJ1-5; perhaps TRBD1 as D (5 bases). The CDR3 is 14 amino acids. The V end was cut by 5 bases, the J end by 7 bases, with 15 bases between. CDR1 and CDR2 (germline): MNHEY, SMNVEV (reference sequence). For the CDR3, the DNA is TGTGCCAGCAGTCCCGGGACCGGGCAGCAGCCCCAGCATTTT. Its translation: CASSPGTGQQPQHF.

The chain uses TRBV5-1 and TRBJ2-5; D assignment may be TRBD1 or TRBD2 (5 bases each). The ends were cut back, 4 bases at V and 4 bases at J, with 14 bases in the middle. There are 14 residues in the CDR3. Germline V gives CDR1 SGHRS, CDR2 YFSETQ. CDR3 residues: CASSEFGAGETQYF. Here the CDR3 DNA reads TGCGCCAGCAGCGAGTTTGGGGCGGGAGAGACCCAGTACTTC.

This chain uses TRBV5-1 with TRBJ2-7, with 8 bases lining up with TRBD2. The CDR3 is 18 residues long. In germline, CDR1 is SGHRS, CDR2 YFSETQ. V was pared by 7 bases and J by 7 bases, with 25 bases of the junction left unmatched. For the CDR3, the DNA is TGCGCCAGCGCTGCGGCAGGGGCAGGAGCGGGAGCGAGTGAAGAGCAGTACTTC. This gives the protein CASAAAGAGAGASEEQYF.

The rearrangement uses TRBV2 and TRBJ1-2, with D tentatively TRBD1 (5 bases). The CDR3 length is 12 residues. V was trimmed by 11 bases and J by 4 bases, leaving 14 bases between them. CDR1 SNHLY and CDR2 FYNNEI come from the germline V gene. CDR3 in DNA: TGTGCCCCCCCGGACACTGTCTATGGCTACACCTTC. Translating gives CAPPDTVYGYTF.

J is TRBJ1-2 and V is TRBV11-2; 7 positions agree with TRBD1. Germline values: CDR1 SGHAT, CDR2 FQNNGV. V trimming: 5 bases; J trimming: 5 bases; junction bases outside the gene matches: 14. CDR3 size: 16 residues. DNA for the CDR3: TGTGCCAGCAGCAAAAAAACCGGGACAGTTGTTTATGGCTACACCTTC. Protein: CASSKKTGTVVYGYTF.

J is TRBJ1-2 and V is TRBV2, with 7 bases lining up with TRBD1. This CDR3 comprises 13 residues. The germline gives CDR1 SNHLY, CDR2 FYNNEI. V shed 5 bases and J 7 bases; nucleotides not matched to a gene: 7. The CDR3 sequence is CASSPGGQIGYTF. CDR3 in DNA: TGTGCCAGCAGTCCAGGGGGACAGATTGGCTACACCTTC. Full variable domain (missing parts from reference TRBV2 and TRBJ1-2): EPEVTQTPSHQVTQMGQEVILRCVPISNHLYFYWYRQILGQKVEFLVSFYNNEISEKSEIFDDQFSVERPDGSNFTLKIRSTKLEDSAMYFCASSPGGQIGYTFGSGTRLTVV.

The chain couples TRBV7-9 to TRBJ1-1, with TRBD1 matching over 8 bases. This CDR3 has 13 amino acids. With V trimmed by 4 bases and J by 2 bases, 0 bases remained unmatched. Per the germline V gene, CDR1 is SEHNR and CDR2 is FQNEAQ (reference sequence). The CDR3 is CASSSGGNTEAFF. The CDR3 DNA reads as TGTGCCAGCAGCTCAGGGGGCAACACTGAAGCTTTCTTT.

This chain links TRBV5-6 with TRBJ2-3; TRBD2 agrees at 9 bases. Germline assignment: CDR1 SGHDT and CDR2 YYEEEE. The CDR3 has 15 residues. V was pared by 6 bases and J by 3 bases, with 8 bases of the junction left unmatched. Written as DNA, the CDR3 is TGTGCCAGCACCTCTATAGCGGGGGAGACAGATACGCAGTATTTT. It yields the protein CASTSIAGETDTQYF.

The J gene is TRBJ1-1, the V gene TRBV28; TRBD1 agrees at 9 bases. Germline CDR1 reads MDHEN; CDR2 reads SYDVKM. The CDR3 sequence is 12 residues long. The J segment lost 3 bases and the V segment lost 10 bases, leaving 3 bases of the junction unmatched. CDR3 in DNA: TGTGCCACCCGGACAGGGGACACTGAAGCTTTCTTT. It yields the protein CATRTGDTEAFF.

This chain uses TRBV19 with TRBJ2-7, with 8 positions matching TRBD1. This CDR3 spans 15 amino acids. The V gene end was trimmed by 6 bases and the J gene end by 3 bases; junction bases not matched to a gene: 10. The germline V gene has CDR1 LNHDA and CDR2 SQIVND (reference sequence). The CDR3 reads CASSPGAGGIYEQYF. The DNA for the CDR3 is TGTGCCAGTAGCCCGGGGGCAGGGGGCATCTACGAGCAGTACTTC.

This clone was picked up a small number of times. For the CDR3, the DNA is TGTGCAAGTTTTGGGACAGGGGTCTGCGAGCAGTACTTC. It yields the protein CASFGTGVCEQYF. The V gene is TRBV12-2, the J gene TRBJ2-7; the D call in the table, TRBD1, was not verified against the DNA. TRBV12-2 has pseudogene status. The CDR3 sequence is 13 residues long.

The V gene is TRBV27, the J gene TRBJ2-7; 12 bases fit TRBD2. The CDR3 is 17 residues long. V gave up 5 bases and J gave up 1 base; unmatched junction bases: 9. CDR1 is MNHEY and CDR2 is SMNVEV in the germline V gene (reference sequence). The CDR3 sequence is CASSQIRTSGVSYEQYF. The CDR3 DNA sequence: TGTGCCAGCAGTCAAATAAGGACTAGCGGGGTTTCCTACGAGCAGTACTTC.

This rearrangement joins TRBV5-1 to TRBJ1-1; D remains unclear. Trimming pared 1 base from V and 1 base from J, leaving 5 bases between. CDR1 SGHRS and CDR2 YFSETQ come from the germline V gene. The CDR3 is 13 residues long. The CDR3 spells CASSLPTNTEAFF. CDR3 DNA: TGCGCCAGCAGCTTGCCGACGAACACTGAAGCTTTCTTT.

The chain couples TRBV9 to TRBJ1-3, with D perhaps matching TRBD1 (6 bases). Trimming removed 4 bases at V and 0 bases at J, with 14 bases between. The germline gives CDR1 SGDLS, CDR2 YYNGEE. This CDR3 spans 16 amino acids. The CDR3 sequence is CASSLRGGYSGNTIYF. In nucleotides, the CDR3 is TGTGCCAGCAGCCTCCGAGGGGGATACTCTGGAAACACCATATATTTT.

A few counts support this clone. The chain couples TRBV20-1 to TRBJ1-2; D is uncertain. Germline CDR1 DFQATT, CDR2 SNEGSKA (reference sequence). Between the trimmed V and J ends, which lost 6 bases and 5 bases, there was a span of 10 bases. CDR3 length: 11 amino acids. DNA of the CDR3: TGCAGTGCCTTCGGGCTGTATGGCTACACCTTC. Translation: CSAFGLYGYTF.

V is TRBV9 and J is TRBJ1-2; tentative D call: TRBD1 (5 bases). This CDR3 has 14 residues. CDR1 and CDR2 from the germline V gene are SGDLS and YYNGEE. Trimming removed 4 bases at V and 4 bases at J, with 14 bases between. The CDR3 region is CASSPNGGRYGYTF. For the CDR3, the DNA is TGTGCCAGCAGCCCCAACGGGGGACGCTATGGCTACACCTTC. The full variable domain, completed using reference TRBV9 and TRBJ1-2, is DSGVTQTPKHLITATGQRVTLRCSPRSGDLSVYWYQQSLDQGLQFLIQYYNGEERAKGNILERFSAQQFPDLHSELNLSSLELGDSALYFCASSPNGGRYGYTFGSGTRLTVV.

The chain uses TRBV28 and TRBJ1-1; D is uncertain. Trimming cost V 8 bases and J 0 bases, with 16 bases left between them. Germline CDR1 and CDR2: MDHEN and SYDVKM. The CDR3 is 15 amino acids. CDR3: CASLSWKGLNTEAFF. For the CDR3, the DNA is TGTGCCAGCCTATCGTGGAAGGGCCTGAACACTGAAGCTTTCTTT.

The chain is built from TRBV23-1 and TRBJ1-6; D may be TRBD1 (5 bases). TRBV23-1 has ORF status, its function being uncertain. CDR3 length equals 16 residues. V lost 5 bases to trimming and J lost 0 bases, with 11 bases between them. Here the CDR3 DNA reads TGCGCCAGCAGTAAGGGACCGAGCTCCTATAATTCACCCCTCCACTTT. Translating gives CASSKGPSSYNSPLHF.

The V gene is TRBV28, the J gene TRBJ1-2, with D uncertain. The CDR3 is 15 amino acids. From germline, CDR1 is MDHEN and CDR2 SYDVKM. V dropped 5 bases and J dropped 4 bases, with 17 bases sitting between them. The CDR3 DNA reads TGTGCCAGCAGTGAAAGGGCTACCGTTGTCTATGGCTACACCTTC. Encoded protein: CASSERATVVYGYTF.